The sequence of this TCR beta chain was determined in a study of shared clonotypes between healthy human individuals. Here immunoSEQ multiplex PCR was the method, and the copy in TCRdb shows in-frame clones only, minus some. The sample yields over 2 million clones, around 90% seen once. The authors divided CD4+ cells into CD45RA+ naive and CD45RA-negative memory subsets. Note on this clone: Its antigen remains unidentified.

The CDR3 has 17 residues. Germline trimming cut 6 bases from V and 5 bases from J; bases unmatched to any gene: 12. Germline assignment: CDR1 MDHEN and CDR2 SYDVKM. Whole-study findings and limits: What naive subsets generally showed was a larger estimated richness than memory subsets showed. Against clonotypes common to all four donors, non-shared ones had lower generation probabilities. Sequencing depth was expected to affect clonotype sharing among donors.

V gene TRBV28 combines with J gene TRBJ2-5, with 13 bases lining up with TRBD2. The sequence derives from a man aged 18-30 years in good health. Some clones in this sample may be carry-over from other donors' samples. The sample consisted of naive CD4+ T cells from PBMCs. The subset denotes: CD45RA+ positively selected. The CDR3 DNA reads TGTGCCAGCAGACCCTTTACGGGACTAGCGGGAAAGGAGACCCAGTACTTC. Translated: CASRPFTGLAGKETQYF. Full variable domain (rest looked up from reference TRBV28 and TRBJ2-5): DVKVTQSSRYLVKRTGEKVFLECVQDMDHENMFWYRQDPGLGLRLIYFSYDVKMKEKGDIPEGYSVSREKKERFSLILESASTNQTSMYLCASRPFTGLAGKETQYFGPGTRLLVL.